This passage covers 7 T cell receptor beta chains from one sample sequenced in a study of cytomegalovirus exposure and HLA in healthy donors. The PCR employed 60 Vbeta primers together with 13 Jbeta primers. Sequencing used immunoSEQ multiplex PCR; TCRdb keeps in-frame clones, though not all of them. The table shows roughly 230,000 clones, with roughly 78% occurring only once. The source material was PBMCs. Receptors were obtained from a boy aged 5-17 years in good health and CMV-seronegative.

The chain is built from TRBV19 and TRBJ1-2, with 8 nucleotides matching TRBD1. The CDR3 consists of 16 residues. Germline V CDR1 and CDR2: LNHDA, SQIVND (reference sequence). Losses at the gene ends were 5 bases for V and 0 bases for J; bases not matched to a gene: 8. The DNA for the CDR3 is TGTGCCAGTAGTCTCTACCGGGGACAGGCTAACTATGGCTACACCTTC. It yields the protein CASSLYRGQANYGYTF. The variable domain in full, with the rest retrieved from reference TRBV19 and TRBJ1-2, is DGGITQSPKYLFRKEGQNVTLSCEQNLNHDAMYWYRQDPGQGLRLIYYSQIVNDFQKGDIAEGYSVSREKKESFPLTVTSAQKNPTAFYLCASSLYRGQANYGYTFGSGTRLTVV.

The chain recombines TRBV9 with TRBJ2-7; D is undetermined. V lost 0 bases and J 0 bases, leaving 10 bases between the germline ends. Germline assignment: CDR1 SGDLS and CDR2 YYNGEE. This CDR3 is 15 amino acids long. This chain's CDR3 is CASSVGRLPSYEQYF. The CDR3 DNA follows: TGTGCCAGCAGCGTAGGGCGGCTACCCTCCTACGAGCAGTACTTC.

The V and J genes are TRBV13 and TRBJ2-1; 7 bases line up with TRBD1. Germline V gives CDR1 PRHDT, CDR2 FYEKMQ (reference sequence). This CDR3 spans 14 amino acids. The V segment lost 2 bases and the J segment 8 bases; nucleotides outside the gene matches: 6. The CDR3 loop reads CASSLNVGGDEQFF. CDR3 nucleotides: TGTGCCAGCAGCTTAAACGTAGGGGGCGATGAGCAGTTCTTC.

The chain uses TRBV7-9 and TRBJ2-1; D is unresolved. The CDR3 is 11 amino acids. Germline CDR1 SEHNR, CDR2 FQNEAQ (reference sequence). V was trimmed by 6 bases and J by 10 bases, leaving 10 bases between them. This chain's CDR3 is CASRPSEEQFF. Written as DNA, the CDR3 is TGTGCCAGCAGACCAAGCGAGGAGCAGTTCTTC.

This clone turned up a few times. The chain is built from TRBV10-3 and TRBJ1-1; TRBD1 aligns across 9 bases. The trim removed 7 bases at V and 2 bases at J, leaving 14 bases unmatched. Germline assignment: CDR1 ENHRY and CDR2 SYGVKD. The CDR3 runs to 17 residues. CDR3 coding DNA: TGTGCCATCAACCCTAGTCCCGGGACAGGGCCAAACACTGAAGCTTTCTTT. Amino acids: CAINPSPGTGPNTEAFF.

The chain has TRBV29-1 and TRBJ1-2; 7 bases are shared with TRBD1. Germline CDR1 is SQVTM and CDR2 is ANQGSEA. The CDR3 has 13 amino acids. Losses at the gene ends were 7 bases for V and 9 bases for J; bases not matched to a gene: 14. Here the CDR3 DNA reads TGCAGCGGCAGACAGGGAAGTAGTTTCAGCTACACCTTC. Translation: CSGRQGSSFSYTF.

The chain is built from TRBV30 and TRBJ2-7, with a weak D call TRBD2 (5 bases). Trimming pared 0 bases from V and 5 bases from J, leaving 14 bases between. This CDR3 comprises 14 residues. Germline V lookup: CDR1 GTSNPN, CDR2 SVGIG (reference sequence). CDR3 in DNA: TGTGCCTGGAGTGTAGCGCCCTCGGGAAACGAGCAGTACTTC. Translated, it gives CAWSVAPSGNEQYF.